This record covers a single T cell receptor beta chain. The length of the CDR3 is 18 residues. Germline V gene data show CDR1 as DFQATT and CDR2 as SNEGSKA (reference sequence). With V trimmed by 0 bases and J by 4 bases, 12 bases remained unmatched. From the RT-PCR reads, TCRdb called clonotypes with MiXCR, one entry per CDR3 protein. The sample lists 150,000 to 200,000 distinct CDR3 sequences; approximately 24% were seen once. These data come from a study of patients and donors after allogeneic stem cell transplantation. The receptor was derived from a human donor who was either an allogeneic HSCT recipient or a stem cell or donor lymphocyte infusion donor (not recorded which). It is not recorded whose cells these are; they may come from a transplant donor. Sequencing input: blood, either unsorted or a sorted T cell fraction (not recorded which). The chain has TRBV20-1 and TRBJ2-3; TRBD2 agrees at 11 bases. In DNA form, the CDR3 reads TGCAGTGCTAGAGATTTAGCGGGAGGGCCGAGTTTGTCAGATACGCAGTATTTT. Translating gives CSARDLAGGPSLSDTQYF.